The T cell receptor beta chain described here comes from a study of tumor and adjacent non-tumor tissue in lung cancer (dated by TCRdb to between 2018 and 2020). About the study as a whole: The cohort included roughly 11 adenocarcinoma, a couple of squamous cell carcinoma and 1 small cell lung cancer patients. For each patient, one tumor sample and one normal lung sample were taken, giving around 31 paired specimens that underwent TCRbeta CDR3 sequencing. A total of 95 million to 150 million productive TCRbeta reads were generated by sequencing, corresponding to an average of roughly 4 million reads per sample. The roughly 15 enrolled patients, of whom around 10 were men and 5 were women, were aged about 30 to 80 years and were diagnosed with TNM stage I to III disease. The study compared bulk TCRbeta repertoires between lung tumor tissue and matched distant non-tumor lung tissue from around 16 lung cancer patients. Overall results and qualifications from the work: Neither the sequencing platform nor unique molecular identifiers are named or mentioned anywhere in the methods. Only roughly 16 patients were in the cohort, and the authors stated that larger samples and more detailed clinical data are needed. Peripheral blood was not sequenced, so blood TCRbeta repertoires were not examined in the lung cancer patients of the study. Significantly higher TCR diversity (inverse Simpson) was observed in tumor tissue than in normal lung tissue (approximately 440 vs 150, P = 0.0075, Mann-Whitney U test). Younger patients had significantly higher TCR diversity, and higher tumor TCR diversity was associated with shorter overall and disease-free survival. A significantly larger cumulative share of the repertoire was made up by the top 100 clones in normal lung than in tumor tissue.

RNA was isolated from bulk unsorted tissue, and RNA quality was assessed with a NanoDrop ND-1000 and an Agilent 2100. Donors were newly diagnosed lung cancer patients admitted for thoracic surgery in China between August and November 2014, without prior chemotherapy. Patients with previous radiotherapy or chemotherapy, or with another concurrent cancer, were excluded from the study. Surgical tissue pieces of 1-2 cm3 were preserved in RNAlater solution and were kept at -80 degrees C until use. Receptor amplification or capture employed multiplex PCR. The sample was run on an Illumina HiSeq 2500. Following protocols modified from ARM-PCR, the researchers constructed TCRbeta libraries through three rounds of nested PCR with primers (Table S4). Before sequencing, PCR products of 200-500 bp were cut from the gel and purified using the QIAquick gel extraction kit. Regarding the original processing steps: Trimmomatic was used to clean the reads, FLASH was used to merge the reads into complete CDR3 sequences, and MiTCR was used to assign the reads to V(D)J germline segments. Clonal diversity was calculated as the inverse Simpson's index using VDJtools. In-frame sequences lacking a premature stop codon were counted as productive reads. TCRdb reworked the public reads: Q25 trimming with fastp, MiXCR clone assembly, productive beta chains retained. Identical CDR3 proteins give one entry, which carries the most common genes and DNA. TCRdb's processing, not the study's, gives the V and J calls here. For this sample the table gives 200,000 to 250,000 distinct CDR3 sequences, of which 71% were detected only once. About 23% of the sample is taken by the ten largest.

Including cysteine and phenylalanine, the CDR3 has 15 amino acids. The entry retains the CDR3 DNA only, 45 bases that are in frame from base 1. According to the germline V gene, CDR1 reads SGHAT and CDR2 reads FQNNGV. A word on this clonotype: Its antigen has not been determined. Sequence at one end of the junction differs from germline and may be a read error.

Sequences were obtained from lung tumor tissue. The chain is assembled from TRBV11-2 and TRBJ2-5; TRBD2 is a weak D gene call, 5 bases matching. The receptor was derived from a man aged 55 to 69 with non-small cell lung cancer. The CDR3 region: CARSLDGIGGETQYF. The sequence in DNA is TGTGCCAGGAGCTTAGATGGGATAGGAGGAGAGACCCAGTACTTC.